The rows below give T cell receptor beta chains drawn from one sample of a study of blood T cell repertoires in COVID-19. The data were produced by immunoSEQ multiplex PCR, yet TCRdb's version contains in-frame clones alone and is incomplete. The table has a few hundred thousand clones, 88% seen once. Sequenced material: peripheral blood. Every receptor here comes from a woman aged 40 to 49 who had recovered from COVID-19. Each CDR3 is given with its conserved first and last residue. Fields, in order: clone size, V gene, D gene, J gene, CDR3 DNA, CDR3 protein. D genes are given only for firm matches. For some rows the clone size is stated as once, few or many, or as a class when expanded; others skip it.

>NA|TRBV7-3|TRBD2|TRBJ2-7
TGTGCCAGCAGCTCCGAGGCACGGGGGGCCTACGAGCAGTACTTC
CASSSEARGAYEQYF
>few|TRBV18|TRBD2|TRBJ2-1
TGTGCCAGCTCACCCCCCAGCCGGGGGGGGAACAATGAGCAGTTCTTC
CASSPPSRGGNNEQFF
>NA|TRBV5-6|TRBD1|TRBJ2-7
TGTGCCAGCAGCCCCGACAGGGGCCCTCCCTACGAGCAGTACTTC
CASSPDRGPPYEQYF
>NA|TRBV7-9|NA|TRBJ2-5
TGTGCCAGCAGCCGGACAGACCAAGAGACCCAGTACTTC
CASSRTDQETQYF
>NA|TRBV11-3|NA|TRBJ1-1
TGTGCCAGCAGCTTAGCCCTGGGACTACGCATGAACACTGAAGCTTTCTTT
CASSLALGLRMNTEAFF
>NA|TRBV24-1|TRBD2|TRBJ2-1
TGTGCCACCAGTGAAACCGGGACTAGCGGGAGGGGACCCTACAATGAGCAGTTCTTC
CATSETGTSGRGPYNEQFF
>NA|TRBV5-1|NA|TRBJ2-7
TGCGCCAGCAGCTTGGGACACGGGACACTTTCCGAGCAGTACTTC
CASSLGHGTLSEQYF
>NA|TRBV5-1|TRBD2|TRBJ2-1
TGCGCCAGCAGCAAAGGGCGGGGTAGCGGGAGGACCAATGAGCAGTTCTTC
CASSKGRGSGRTNEQFF
>NA|TRBV4-1|NA|TRBJ1-4
TGCGCCAGCGAGCCAGTGGCACCCAGCGGGAGTGAAAAACTGTTTTTT
CASEPVAPSGSEKLFF
>NA|TRBV7-8|TRBD1|TRBJ1-2
TGTGCCAGCAGCCCCGGGACAGGGCGCCTCTATGGCTACACCTTC
CASSPGTGRLYGYTF
>NA|TRBV7-9|NA|TRBJ1-2
TGTGCCAGCTCTGGCGCGGGGGGTGGCTATGGCTACACCTTC
CASSGAGGGYGYTF
>NA|TRBV19|TRBD2|TRBJ2-1
TGTGCCAGTAGTATGATGGGGCTAGCGGGAGGTCGCTACAATGAGCAGTTCTTC
CASSMMGLAGGRYNEQFF
>NA|TRBV6-2/TRBV6-3|TRBD2|TRBJ2-7
TGTGCCAGCAGCCCGGGGGGACTTCCCTACGAGCAGTACTTC
CASSPGGLPYEQYF
>few|TRBV19|NA|TRBJ2-4
TGTGCCAGTAGTATAGGGGGTAGGCAGGGCGGCATTCAGTACTTC
CASSIGGRQGGIQYF
>NA|TRBV19|NA|TRBJ2-7
TGTGCCAGTAGTATCGGGGTACAGTCCTACGAGCAGTACTTC
CASSIGVQSYEQYF
>NA|TRBV5-8|NA|TRBJ1-5
TGTGCCAGCAGCTTGTGGGGCGCGGATCAGCCCCAGCATTTT
CASSLWGADQPQHF
>NA|TRBV9|TRBD1|TRBJ1-2
TGTGCCAGCAGCGTAGCTCGGGACAGGGAGGGCGGCTACACCTTC
CASSVARDREGGYTF